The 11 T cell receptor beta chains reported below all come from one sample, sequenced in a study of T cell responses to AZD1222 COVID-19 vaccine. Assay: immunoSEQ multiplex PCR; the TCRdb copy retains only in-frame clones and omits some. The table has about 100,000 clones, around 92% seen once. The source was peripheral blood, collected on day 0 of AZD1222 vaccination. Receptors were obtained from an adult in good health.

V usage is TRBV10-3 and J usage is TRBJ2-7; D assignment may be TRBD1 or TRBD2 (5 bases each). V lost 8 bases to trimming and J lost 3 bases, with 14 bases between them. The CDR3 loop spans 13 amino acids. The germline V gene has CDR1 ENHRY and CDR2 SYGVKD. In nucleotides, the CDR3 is TGTGCCATCGGGGGACCGCACAACTACGAGCAGTACTTC. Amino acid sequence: CAIGGPHNYEQYF.

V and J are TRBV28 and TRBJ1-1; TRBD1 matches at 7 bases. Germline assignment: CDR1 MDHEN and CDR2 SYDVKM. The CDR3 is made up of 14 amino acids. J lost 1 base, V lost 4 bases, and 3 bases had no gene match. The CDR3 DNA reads TGTGCCAGCAGTTACAGGGGTGGGAACACTGAAGCTTTCTTT. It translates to CASSYRGGNTEAFF.

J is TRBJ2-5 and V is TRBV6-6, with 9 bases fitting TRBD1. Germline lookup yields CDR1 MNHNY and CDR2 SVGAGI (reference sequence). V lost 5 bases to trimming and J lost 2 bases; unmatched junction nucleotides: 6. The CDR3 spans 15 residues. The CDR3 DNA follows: TGTGCCAGCAGTCAACCGGGACAGGGACAAGAGACCCAGTACTTC. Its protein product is CASSQPGQGQETQYF.

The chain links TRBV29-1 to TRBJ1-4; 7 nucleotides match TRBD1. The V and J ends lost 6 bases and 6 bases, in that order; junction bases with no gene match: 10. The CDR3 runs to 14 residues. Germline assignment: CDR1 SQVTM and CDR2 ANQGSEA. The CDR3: CSVGSGGSYEKLFF. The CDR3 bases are TGCAGCGTGGGCTCAGGGGGTTCTTATGAAAAACTGTTTTTT.

CDR3: CASSFPPRNTEAFF. The CDR3 bases are TGTGCCAGCAGTTTCCCCCCCCGGAACACTGAAGCTTTCTTT. The V and J genes are TRBV27 and TRBJ1-1; D is unresolved. V was shortened by 3 bases and J by 1 base, with 9 bases between the two germline ends. This CDR3 region has 14 residues. The germline gives CDR1 MNHEY, CDR2 SMNVEV (reference sequence).

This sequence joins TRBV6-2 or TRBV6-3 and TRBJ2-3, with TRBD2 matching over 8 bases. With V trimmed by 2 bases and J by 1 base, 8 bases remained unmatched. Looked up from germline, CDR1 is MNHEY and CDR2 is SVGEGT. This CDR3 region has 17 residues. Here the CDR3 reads CASSYRGSGRGTDTQYF. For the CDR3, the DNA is TGTGCCAGCAGTTACAGGGGAAGCGGGAGAGGCACAGATACGCAGTATTTT.

CDR3 protein: CASSLAPNTEAFF. The DNA for the CDR3 is TGTGCCAGCAGCCTGGCTCCGAACACTGAAGCTTTCTTT. J is TRBJ1-1 and V is TRBV28; D remains ambiguous. The CDR3 has 13 residues. The germline V gene has CDR1 MDHEN and CDR2 SYDVKM. The V end lost 6 bases, the J end lost 1 base, and 9 bases lay between the germline ends. The full variable domain, in which reference TRBV28 and TRBJ1-1 provide the parts outside the CDR3, is DVKVTQSSRYLVKRTGEKVFLECVQDMDHENMFWYRQDPGLGLRLIYFSYDVKMKEKGDIPEGYSVSREKKERFSLILESASTNQTSMYLCASSLAPNTEAFFGQGTRLTVV.

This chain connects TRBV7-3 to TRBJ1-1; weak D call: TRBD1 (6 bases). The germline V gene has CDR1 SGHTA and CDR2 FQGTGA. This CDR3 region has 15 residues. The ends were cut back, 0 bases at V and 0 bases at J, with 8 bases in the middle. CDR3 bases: TGTGCCAGCAGCTTAACAGGGGGGATGAACACTGAAGCTTTCTTT. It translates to CASSLTGGMNTEAFF.

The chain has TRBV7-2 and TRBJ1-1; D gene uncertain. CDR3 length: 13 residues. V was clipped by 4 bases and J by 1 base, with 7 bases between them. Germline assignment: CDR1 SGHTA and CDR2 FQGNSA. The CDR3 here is CASSSRTNTEAFF. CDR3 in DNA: TGTGCCAGCAGCTCTCGAACGAACACTGAAGCTTTCTTT. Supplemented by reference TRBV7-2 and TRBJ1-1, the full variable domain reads GAGVSQSPSNKVTEKGKDVELRCDPISGHTALYWYRQSLGQGLEFLIYFQGNSAPDKSGLPSDRFSAERTGGSVSTLTIQRTQQEDSAVYLCASSSRTNTEAFFGQGTRLTVV.

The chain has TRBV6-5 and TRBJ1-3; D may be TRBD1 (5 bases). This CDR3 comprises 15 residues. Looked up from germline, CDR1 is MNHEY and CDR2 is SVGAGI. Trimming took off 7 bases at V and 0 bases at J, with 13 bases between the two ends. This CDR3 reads CASKGELSSGNTIYF. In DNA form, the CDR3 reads TGTGCCAGCAAAGGGGAGCTTAGCTCTGGAAACACCATATATTTT.

CDR3 in amino acids: CASTMLGQGAGETQYF. For the CDR3, the DNA is TGTGCCAGCACAATGCTGGGACAGGGGGCAGGGGAGACCCAGTACTTC. The J gene is TRBJ2-5, the V gene TRBV7-9; TRBD1 matches at 12 bases. The CDR3 sequence is 16 residues long. CDR1 SEHNR and CDR2 FQNEAQ come from the germline V gene (reference sequence). The ends lost 7 bases at V and 5 bases at J; junction bases unmatched: 11.